The TCR beta chain under discussion was sequenced for a study of metastatic and nonmetastatic thyroid tumors (TCRdb year 2020). The study in broad terms: The researchers compared repertoires between peripheral blood samples and tumor or nodule tissue samples from patients with malignant or benign thyroid disease. What the authors observed across the whole study: TCR beta diversity was reported as significantly higher in malignant tumors than in benign nodules, in both blood and tumor samples.

This clone has a handful of counts. Its antigen target is currently unknown. Qualities for individual bases were not recorded, and no much larger clone is one base off. Spanning cysteine to phenylalanine, the CDR3 consists of 12 amino acids. Of the read, only the CDR3 DNA is kept; its 36 bases are in frame from base 1. Between the V and J ends, shortened by 4 bases and 7 bases respectively, the junction contains 5 bases. Looking up the germline V gene yields CDR1 ENHRY and CDR2 SYGVKD. Libraries came from PCR. The instrument given in TCRdb is Illumina HiSeq 4000. High-throughput sequencing was used to profile the TCR beta-chain CDR3 region of every patient. The original pipeline was this. The researchers built a classifier to tell apart papillary thyroid cancer patients with distant metastasis, based on CDR3 differences among clinicopathological groups. Repertoire diversity was assessed with the Shannon index, and tumor-blood repertoire similarity with the Morisita-Horn index. The public reads were reanalyzed by TCRdb: fastp trimming at Q25, MiXCR alignment, in-frame beta chains only. TCRdb, not the authors, supplied the V and J calls. The sample table lists some 15,000 clones, about 26% of them with a count of one. Less than 11% of the sample is held by the ten biggest clonotypes.

None of the patients had been given any treatment before thyroid surgery. The study retrospectively analysed patient clinical samples collected from the early 2010s to the late 2010s using T-cell receptor beta sequencing. The chain was built from TRBV10-3 and TRBJ1-6; there is no confident call for the D gene. This sequence originates from a female donor with papillary thyroid cancer or a benign thyroid nodule (not recorded which). Some clones in this sample may be carry-over from other donors' samples. The sample comprised adjacent normal tissue. The encoded CDR3 is CAISGINSPLHF. In nucleotide form, the sequence is TGTGCCATCAGTGGTATCAATTCACCCCTCCACTTT.